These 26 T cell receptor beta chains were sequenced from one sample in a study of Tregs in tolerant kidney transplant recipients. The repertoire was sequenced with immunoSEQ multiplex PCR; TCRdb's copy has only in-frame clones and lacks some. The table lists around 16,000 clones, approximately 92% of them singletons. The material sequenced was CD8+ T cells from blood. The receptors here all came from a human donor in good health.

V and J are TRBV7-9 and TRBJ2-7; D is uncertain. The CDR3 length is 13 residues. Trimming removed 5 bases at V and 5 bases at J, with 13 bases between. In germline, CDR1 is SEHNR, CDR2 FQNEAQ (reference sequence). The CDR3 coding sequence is TGTGCCAGCAGCCATCCGTGGTTTGACGAGCAGTACTTC. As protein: CASSHPWFDEQYF.

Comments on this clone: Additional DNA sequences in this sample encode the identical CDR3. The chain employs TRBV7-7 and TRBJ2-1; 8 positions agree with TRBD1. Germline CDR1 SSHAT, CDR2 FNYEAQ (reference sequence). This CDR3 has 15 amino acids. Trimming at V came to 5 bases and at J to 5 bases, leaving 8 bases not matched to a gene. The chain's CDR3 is CASSTGTGPDNEQFF. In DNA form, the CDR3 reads TGTGCCAGCAGCACCGGGACAGGCCCCGACAATGAGCAGTTCTTC. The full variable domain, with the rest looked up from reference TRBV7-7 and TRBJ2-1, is GAGVSQSPRYKVTKRGQDVTLRCDPISSHATLYWYQQALGQGPEFLTYFNYEAQPDKSGLPSDRFSAERPEGSISTLTIQRTEQRDSAMYRCASSTGTGPDNEQFFGPGTRLTVL.

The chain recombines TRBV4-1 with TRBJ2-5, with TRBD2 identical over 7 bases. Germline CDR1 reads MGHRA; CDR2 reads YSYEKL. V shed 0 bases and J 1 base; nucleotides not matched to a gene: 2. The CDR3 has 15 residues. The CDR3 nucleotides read TGCGCCAGCAGCCAAGATTCGGGGGGCCAAGAGACCCAGTACTTC. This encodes CASSQDSGGQETQYF.

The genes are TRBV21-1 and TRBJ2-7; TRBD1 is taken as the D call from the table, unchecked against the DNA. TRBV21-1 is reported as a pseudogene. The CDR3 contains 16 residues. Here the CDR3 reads CAVQTGGTALFYEQYF. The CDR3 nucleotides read TGTGCCGTCCAGACAGGGGGAACGGCCCTATTCTACGAGCAGTACTTC.

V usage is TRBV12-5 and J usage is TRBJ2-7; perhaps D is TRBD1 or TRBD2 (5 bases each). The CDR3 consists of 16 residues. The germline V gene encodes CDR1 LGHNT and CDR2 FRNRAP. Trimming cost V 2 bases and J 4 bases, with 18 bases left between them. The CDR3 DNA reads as TGTGCTAGTGGTTTGAGCTCATGGCAGGGACCTTACGAGCAGTACTTC. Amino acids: CASGLSSWQGPYEQYF.

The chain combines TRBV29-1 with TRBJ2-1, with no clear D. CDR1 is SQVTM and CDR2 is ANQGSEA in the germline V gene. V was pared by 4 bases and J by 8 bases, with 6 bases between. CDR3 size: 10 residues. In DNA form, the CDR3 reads TGCAGCGTTGGGGAATATGAGCAGTTCTTC. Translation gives CSVGEYEQFF.

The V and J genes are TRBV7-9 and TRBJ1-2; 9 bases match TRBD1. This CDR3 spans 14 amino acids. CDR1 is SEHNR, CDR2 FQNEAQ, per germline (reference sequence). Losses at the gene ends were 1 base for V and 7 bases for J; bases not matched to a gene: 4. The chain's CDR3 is CASSLGDRVGGYTF. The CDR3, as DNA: TGTGCCAGCAGCTTAGGGGACAGGGTCGGTGGCTACACCTTC.

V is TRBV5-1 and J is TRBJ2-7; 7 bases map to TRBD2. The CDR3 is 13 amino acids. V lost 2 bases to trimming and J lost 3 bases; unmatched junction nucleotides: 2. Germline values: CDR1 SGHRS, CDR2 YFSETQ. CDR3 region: CASSFGGNYEQYF. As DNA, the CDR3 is TGCGCCAGCAGCTTCGGGGGGAACTACGAGCAGTACTTC.

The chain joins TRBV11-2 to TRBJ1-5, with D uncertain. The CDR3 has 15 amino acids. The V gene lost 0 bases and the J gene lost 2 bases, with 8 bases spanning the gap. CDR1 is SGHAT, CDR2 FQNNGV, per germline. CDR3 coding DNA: TGTGCCAGCAGCTTAGATTCGCGCGGCAATCAGCCCCAGCATTTT. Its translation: CASSLDSRGNQPQHF.

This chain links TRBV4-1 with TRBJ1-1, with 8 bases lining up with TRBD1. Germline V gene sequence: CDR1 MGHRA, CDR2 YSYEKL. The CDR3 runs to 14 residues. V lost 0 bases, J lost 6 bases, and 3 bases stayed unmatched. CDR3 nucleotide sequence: TGCGCCAGCAGCCAAGAACAGGGGGTCCCTGAAGCTTTCTTT. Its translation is CASSQEQGVPEAFF.

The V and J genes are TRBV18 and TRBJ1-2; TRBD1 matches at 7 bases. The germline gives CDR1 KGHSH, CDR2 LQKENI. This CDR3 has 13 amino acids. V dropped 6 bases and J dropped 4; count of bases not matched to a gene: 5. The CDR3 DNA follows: TGTGCCAGCTCGACGGACAGGAGCTATGGCTACACCTTC. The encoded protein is CASSTDRSYGYTF.

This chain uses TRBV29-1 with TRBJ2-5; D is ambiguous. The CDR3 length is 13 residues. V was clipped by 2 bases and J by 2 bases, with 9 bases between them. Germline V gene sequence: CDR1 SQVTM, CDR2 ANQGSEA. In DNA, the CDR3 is TGCAGCGTTGAATGGCTTGTTCAAGAGACCCAGTACTTC. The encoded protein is CSVEWLVQETQYF. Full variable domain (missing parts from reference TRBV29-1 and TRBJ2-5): SAVISQKPSRDICQRGTSLTIQCQVDSQVTMMFWYRQQPGQSLTLIATANQGSEATYESGFVIDKFPISRPNLTFSTLTVSNMSPEDSSIYLCSVEWLVQETQYFGPGTRLLVL.

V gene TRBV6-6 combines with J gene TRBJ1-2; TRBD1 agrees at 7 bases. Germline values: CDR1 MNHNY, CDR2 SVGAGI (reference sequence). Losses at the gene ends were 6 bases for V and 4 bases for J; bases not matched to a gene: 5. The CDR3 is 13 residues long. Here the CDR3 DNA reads TGTGCCAGCAGGGCGGGACAGCTCTATGGCTACACCTTC. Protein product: CASRAGQLYGYTF.

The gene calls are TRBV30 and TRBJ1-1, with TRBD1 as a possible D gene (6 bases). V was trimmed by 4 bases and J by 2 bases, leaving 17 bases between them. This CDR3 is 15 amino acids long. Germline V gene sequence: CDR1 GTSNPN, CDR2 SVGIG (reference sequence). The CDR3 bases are TGTGCCTGGATGATCAGGGGACGAGGAAACACTGAAGCTTTCTTT. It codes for CAWMIRGRGNTEAFF.

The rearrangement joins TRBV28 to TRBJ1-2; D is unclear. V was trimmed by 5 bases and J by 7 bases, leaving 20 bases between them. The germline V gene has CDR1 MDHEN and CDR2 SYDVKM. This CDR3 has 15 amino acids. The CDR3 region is CASSTLSTRPGGYTF. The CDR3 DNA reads TGTGCCAGCAGTACCCTCTCTACAAGGCCGGGTGGCTACACCTTC.

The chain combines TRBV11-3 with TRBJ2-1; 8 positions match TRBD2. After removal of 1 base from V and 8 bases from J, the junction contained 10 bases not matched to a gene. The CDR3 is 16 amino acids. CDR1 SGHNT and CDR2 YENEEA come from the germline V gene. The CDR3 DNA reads TGTGCCAGCAGCTTAGGGGGACTAGAAGATATTCATGAGCAGTTCTTC. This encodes CASSLGGLEDIHEQFF.

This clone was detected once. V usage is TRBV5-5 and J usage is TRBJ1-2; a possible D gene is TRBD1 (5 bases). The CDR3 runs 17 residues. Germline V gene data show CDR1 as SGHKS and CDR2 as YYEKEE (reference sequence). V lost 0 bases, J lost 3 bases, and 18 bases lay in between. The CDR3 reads CASSLVPGTPEHYGYTF. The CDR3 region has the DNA TGTGCCAGCAGCTTGGTGCCGGGGACCCCGGAGCACTATGGCTACACCTTC.

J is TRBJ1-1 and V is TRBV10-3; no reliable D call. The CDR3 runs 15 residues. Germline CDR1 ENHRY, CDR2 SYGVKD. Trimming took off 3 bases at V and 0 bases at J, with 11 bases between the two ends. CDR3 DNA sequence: TGTGCCATCAGTGACACCGTGGGGATGAACACTGAAGCTTTCTTT. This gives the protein CAISDTVGMNTEAFF.

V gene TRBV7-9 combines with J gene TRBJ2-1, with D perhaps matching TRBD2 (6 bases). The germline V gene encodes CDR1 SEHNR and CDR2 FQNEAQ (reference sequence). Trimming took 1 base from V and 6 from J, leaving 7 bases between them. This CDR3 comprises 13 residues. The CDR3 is CASSLGSGNEQFF. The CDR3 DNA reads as TGTGCCAGCAGCTTAGGTAGCGGCAATGAGCAGTTCTTC.

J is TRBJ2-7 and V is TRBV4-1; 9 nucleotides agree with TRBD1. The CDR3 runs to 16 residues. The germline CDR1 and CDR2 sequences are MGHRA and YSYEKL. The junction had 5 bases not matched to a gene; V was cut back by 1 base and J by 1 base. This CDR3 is CASSQVRGTGSYEQYF. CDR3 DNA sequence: TGCGCCAGCAGCCAAGTCCGGGGGACAGGGTCCTACGAGCAGTACTTC.

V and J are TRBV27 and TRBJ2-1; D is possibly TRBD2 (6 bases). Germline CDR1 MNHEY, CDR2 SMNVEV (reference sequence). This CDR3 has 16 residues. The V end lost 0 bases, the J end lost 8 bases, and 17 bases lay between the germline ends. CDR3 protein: CASSLSGGVNYDEQFF. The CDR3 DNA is TGTGCCAGCAGTTTATCCGGCGGGGTGAATTATGATGAGCAGTTCTTC.

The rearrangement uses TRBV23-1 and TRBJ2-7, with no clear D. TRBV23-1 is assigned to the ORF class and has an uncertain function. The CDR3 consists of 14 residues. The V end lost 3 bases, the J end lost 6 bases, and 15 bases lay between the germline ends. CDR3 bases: TGCGCCAGCAGTCACACGGAACGTAATTGCGAGCAGTACTTC. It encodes CASSHTERNCEQYF.

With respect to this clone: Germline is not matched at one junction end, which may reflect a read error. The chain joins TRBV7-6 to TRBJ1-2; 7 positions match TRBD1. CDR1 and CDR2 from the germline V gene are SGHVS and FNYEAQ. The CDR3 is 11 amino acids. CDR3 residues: CASSLVTGTDF. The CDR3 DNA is TGTGCCAGCAGCTTAGTAACCGGGACAGACTTC.

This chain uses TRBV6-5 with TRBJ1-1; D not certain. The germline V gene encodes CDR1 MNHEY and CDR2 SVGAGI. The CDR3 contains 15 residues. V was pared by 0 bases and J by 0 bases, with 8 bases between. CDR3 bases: TGTGCCAGCAGTTACTCGAGCTCGGTGAACACTGAAGCTTTCTTT. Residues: CASSYSSSVNTEAFF.

CDR3 sequence: CASSMGQSLYGTGELFF. The CDR3 region has the DNA TGCGCCAGCAGCATGGGACAGTCTCTCTATGGCACCGGGGAGCTGTTTTTT. This chain joins TRBV5-1 and TRBJ2-2, with 7 bases fitting TRBD1. Germline-derived CDR1 and CDR2 are SGHRS and YFSETQ. The CDR3 contains 17 residues. Trimming cost V 4 bases and J 4 bases; bases outside gene matches: 13.

CDR3 region: CASRTTGNTEAFF. The CDR3 coding sequence is TGTGCCAGCAGAACGACGGGGAACACTGAAGCTTTCTTT. The chain recombines TRBV27 with TRBJ1-1; no definite D call. CDR3 size: 13 residues. Germline assignment: CDR1 MNHEY and CDR2 SMNVEV (reference sequence). V was pared by 6 bases and J by 1 base, with 9 bases between.